This TCR beta chain stems from a study of cytomegalovirus exposure and HLA in healthy donors. CDR3 size: 15 residues. Trimming stripped 3 bases from V and 3 bases from J, with 14 bases between. The germline CDR1 and CDR2 sequences are LNHDA and SQIVND (reference sequence). Study-wide findings and caveats: V- and J-gene trimming of TCR beta was linked (in a later analysis) to a missense DCLRE1C variant.

Notes on this clone: Antigen unknown.

The primer mix had 60 Vbeta and 13 Jbeta primers. The data were produced by immunoSEQ multiplex PCR, yet TCRdb's version contains in-frame clones alone and is incomplete. This sample lists about 200,000 clones; its ten largest clones have 0.65% to 0.75%. The V call is TRBV19, the J call TRBJ1-2; no definite D call. This clonotype was sampled from a boy under 18 in good health and CMV-seronegative. The sequencing input was PBMCs. CDR3 sequence reads: CASSISSLSDYGYTF. The CDR3 DNA reads as TGTGCCAGTAGTATTTCTTCACTATCTGACTATGGCTACACCTTC.